What follows are 32 T cell receptor beta chains derived from one specimen sequenced in a study of OX40 agonist ivuxolimab in advanced cancers. Using immunoSEQ multiplex PCR, the repertoire was profiled, and TCRdb retains in-frame clones only, with some absent. The sample yields 80,000 to 95,000 clones, more than 75% seen once. Sequences were derived from CD4+ or CD8+ T cells sorted from blood, sampled in a trial of the OX40 agonist ivuxolimab. The receptors stem from an adult with an advanced solid tumor such as melanoma, head and neck, liver or kidney cancer.

The rearrangement uses TRBV28 and TRBJ1-4, with 9 bases lining up with TRBD1. The CDR3 totals 14 residues. V shed 7 bases and J 6 bases; nucleotides not matched to a gene: 6. CDR1 is MDHEN, CDR2 SYDVKM, per germline. Here the CDR3 DNA reads TGTGCCAGCACTTCGGGACAGGGTCATGAAAAACTGTTTTTT. Protein product: CASTSGQGHEKLFF.

This clone was found once. The chain combines TRBV25-1 with TRBJ2-7; 14 bases map to TRBD2. CDR1 is MGHDK and CDR2 is SYGVNS in the germline V gene. This CDR3 comprises 16 residues. V lost 4 bases, J lost 7 bases, and 9 bases stayed unmatched. The CDR3 spells CASSAPGLAGANEQYF. As DNA, the CDR3 is TGTGCCAGCAGTGCACCGGGACTAGCGGGAGCTAATGAGCAGTACTTC.

Concerning this clone: Other nucleotide sequences from this sample produce the same CDR3. V is TRBV5-1 and J is TRBJ1-1; possibly TRBD1 for D (6 bases). Trimming removed 2 bases from V and 5 bases from J, with 13 bases in between. CDR3 length: 14 residues. Germline assignment: CDR1 SGHRS and CDR2 YFSETQ. The DNA of the CDR3 is TGCGCCAGCAGCTTACAGGGAGGTAATACTGAAGCTTTCTTT. Translated, it gives CASSLQGGNTEAFF.

The chain is built from TRBV5-6 and TRBJ1-5, with D possibly being TRBD1 (5 bases). This CDR3 is built from 13 residues. V was trimmed by 1 base and J by 6 bases, leaving 8 bases between them. The germline CDR1 and CDR2 sequences are SGHDT and YYEEEE. The CDR3 region is CASSLQGSQPQHF. CDR3 in DNA: TGTGCCAGCAGCTTGCAGGGATCTCAGCCCCAGCATTTT.

V gene TRBV27 combines with J gene TRBJ2-1; a possible D gene is TRBD2 (6 bases). The length of the CDR3 is 15 residues. CDR1 is MNHEY, CDR2 SMNVEV, per germline (reference sequence). Trimming shortened V by 2 bases and J by 10 bases, and 18 bases separated the two germline ends. This CDR3 is CASSLVGRARGEQFF. As DNA, the CDR3 is TGTGCCAGCAGTTTAGTAGGCAGGGCTCGGGGGGAGCAGTTCTTC.

The chain carries TRBV19 and TRBJ1-2; D uncertain. This CDR3 has 14 residues. Germline CDR1 reads LNHDA; CDR2 reads SQIVND (reference sequence). Trimming shortened V by 6 bases and J by 5 bases, and 16 bases separated the two germline ends. CDR3: CASSTQNSLYGYTF. CDR3 sequence (DNA): TGTGCCAGTAGCACTCAGAATTCTCTTTATGGCTACACCTTC.

The V call is TRBV6-5, the J call TRBJ1-5; D might be TRBD1 (6 bases). From germline, CDR1 is MNHEY and CDR2 SVGAGI. V lost 2 bases and J 7 bases, leaving 15 bases between the germline ends. This CDR3 spans 15 amino acids. The CDR3: CASSYPGTSGQPQHF. CDR3 nucleotide sequence: TGTGCCAGCAGTTACCCCGGGACATCGGGACAGCCCCAGCATTTT.

This sequence joins TRBV5-4 and TRBJ1-1; D perhaps matches TRBD1 (5 bases). The CDR3 contains 13 residues. Trimming removed 7 bases at V and 1 base at J, with 11 bases between. In germline, CDR1 is SGHNT, CDR2 YYREEE (reference sequence). CDR3 DNA sequence: TGTGCCAGCTCCCCCCAGGGGAACACTGAAGCTTTCTTT. Its translation is CASSPQGNTEAFF.

This chain uses TRBV5-1 with TRBJ2-5, with 7 bases fitting TRBD2. With 5 bases clipped from V and 5 bases from J, the junction kept 15 bases outside the gene matches. The CDR3 is 16 residues long. Germline CDR1 SGHRS, CDR2 YFSETQ. This CDR3 reads CASSRAAQKGGETQYF. CDR3 nucleotides: TGCGCCAGCAGTCGGGCAGCCCAAAAGGGAGGGGAGACCCAGTACTTC.

This chain connects TRBV9 to TRBJ2-7; 7 positions agree with TRBD2. CDR1 and CDR2 (germline): SGDLS, YYNGEE. This CDR3 spans 14 amino acids. V lost 3 bases, J lost 3 bases, and 6 bases stayed unmatched. The CDR3 is CASSDDPGGYEQYF. The CDR3 DNA sequence: TGTGCCAGCAGCGACGACCCGGGGGGCTACGAGCAGTACTTC. Variable domain in full (rest from reference TRBV9 and TRBJ2-7): DSGVTQTPKHLITATGQRVTLRCSPRSGDLSVYWYQQSLDQGLQFLIQYYNGEERAKGNILERFSAQQFPDLHSELNLSSLELGDSALYFCASSDDPGGYEQYFGPGTRLTVT.

The V call is TRBV5-1, the J call TRBJ2-5; D not certain. V was cut by 7 bases and J by 0 bases, with 4 bases left in between. The CDR3 totals 11 residues. Germline V gives CDR1 SGHRS, CDR2 YFSETQ. CDR3 in amino acids: CASAYQETQYF. Here the CDR3 DNA reads TGCGCCAGCGCGTACCAAGAGACCCAGTACTTC. Drawing the rest from reference TRBV5-1 and TRBJ2-5, the complete variable domain is KAGVTQTPRYLIKTRGQQVTLSCSPISGHRSVSWYQQTPGQGLQFLFEYFSETQRNKGNFPGRFSGRQFSNSRSEMNVSTLELGDSALYLCASAYQETQYFGPGTRLLVL.

The V and J genes are TRBV2 and TRBJ1-5; D remains unclear. This CDR3 region has 14 residues. Trimming pared 8 bases from V and 0 bases from J, leaving 11 bases between. The V gene's germline CDR1 is SNHLY and CDR2 FYNNEI. This chain's CDR3 is CASVSHNSNQPQHF. The CDR3 DNA sequence: TGTGCCAGCGTTAGCCATAATAGCAATCAGCCCCAGCATTTT.

The chain combines TRBV11-2 with TRBJ2-3; 10 bases map to TRBD1. V shed 6 bases and J 5 bases; nucleotides not matched to a gene: 14. There are 17 residues in the CDR3. CDR1 and CDR2 (germline): SGHAT, FQNNGV. For the CDR3, the DNA is TGTGCCAGCAGTCTATTACCCGGGACAGGGGAGGTAGATACGCAGTATTTT. Protein: CASSLLPGTGEVDTQYF.

V gene TRBV7-9 combines with J gene TRBJ2-4, with 7 bases that match TRBD1. Losses at the gene ends were 3 bases for V and 0 bases for J; bases not matched to a gene: 2. This CDR3 is built from 15 residues. Germline CDR1 is SEHNR and CDR2 is FQNEAQ (reference sequence). The CDR3 DNA reads TGTGCCAGCAGCTTCTGGACAGGAGCCAAAAACATTCAGTACTTC. Its translation: CASSFWTGAKNIQYF.

V and J are TRBV4-2 and TRBJ1-5, with 7 bases lining up with TRBD1. CDR1 is LGHNA and CDR2 is YNFKEQ in the germline V gene. The length of the CDR3 is 15 residues. V lost 0 bases to trimming and J lost 6 bases; unmatched junction nucleotides: 5. CDR3 region: CASSQDGTVGQPQHF. The DNA for the CDR3 is TGTGCCAGCAGCCAAGATGGGACAGTCGGTCAGCCCCAGCATTTT.

This chain links TRBV7-9 with TRBJ2-2; D remains ambiguous. V lost 0 bases and J lost 7, with 6 bases in between. The CDR3 has 13 residues. The germline CDR1 and CDR2 sequences are SEHNR and FQNEAQ (reference sequence). CDR3 in amino acids: CASSLADGGELFF. DNA for the CDR3: TGTGCCAGCAGCTTAGCGGATGGCGGGGAGCTGTTTTTT.

The rearrangement links TRBV6-1 to TRBJ1-3; TRBD1 agrees at 10 bases. Germline V gives CDR1 MNHNS, CDR2 SASEGT. This CDR3 is built from 14 residues. The junction had 7 bases not matched to a gene; V was cut back by 11 bases and J by 3 bases. In DNA form, the CDR3 reads TGTGCCGGCGAGACAGGGGGCGGTGGAAACACCATATATTTT. Translated, it gives CAGETGGGGNTIYF.

The rearrangement links TRBV5-1 to TRBJ2-3, with D possibly called TRBD1 or TRBD2 (6 bases each). The V end was cut by 8 bases, the J end by 2 bases, with 15 bases between. CDR3 length equals 14 residues. Germline assignment: CDR1 SGHRS and CDR2 YFSETQ. The CDR3 reads CASCRWGATDTQYF. The CDR3 coding sequence is TGCGCCAGTTGTCGGTGGGGGGCCACAGATACGCAGTATTTT. Together with reference TRBV5-1 and TRBJ2-3, the CDR3 gives the full variable domain: KAGVTQTPRYLIKTRGQQVTLSCSPISGHRSVSWYQQTPGQGLQFLFEYFSETQRNKGNFPGRFSGRQFSNSRSEMNVSTLELGDSALYLCASCRWGATDTQYFGPGTRLTVL.

The count of this clone is one. The chain links TRBV6-5 to TRBJ1-3; no clear D gene. The CDR3 has 14 amino acids. The V gene lost 0 bases and the J gene lost 4 bases, with 7 bases spanning the gap. Germline-derived CDR1 and CDR2 are MNHEY and SVGAGI. The CDR3 reads CASSYSRSGNTIYF. For the CDR3, the DNA is TGTGCCAGCAGTTACTCAAGATCAGGAAACACCATATATTTT.

The CDR3: CASSQAGAETQYF. CDR3 DNA sequence: TGTGCCAGCTCCCAGGCGGGGGCAGAGACCCAGTACTTC. The chain recombines TRBV18 with TRBJ2-5; D may be TRBD2 (7 bases). V lost 6 bases and J lost 4, with 12 bases in between. CDR1 is KGHSH, CDR2 LQKENI, per germline. The CDR3 covers 13 residues.

V usage is TRBV5-1 and J usage is TRBJ2-5; 8 bases fit TRBD1. This CDR3 is 14 amino acids long. Losses at the gene ends were 0 bases for V and 2 bases for J; bases not matched to a gene: 0. Germline lookup yields CDR1 SGHRS and CDR2 YFSETQ. The CDR3 is CASSLGTGQETQYF. CDR3 bases: TGCGCCAGCAGCTTGGGGACAGGGCAAGAGACCCAGTACTTC.

The V gene is TRBV28, the J gene TRBJ2-1; D possibly uses TRBD1 or TRBD2 (5 bases each). Trimming took 8 bases from V and 0 from J, leaving 11 bases between them. In germline, CDR1 is MDHEN, CDR2 SYDVKM. The CDR3 is made up of 14 amino acids. In nucleotides, the CDR3 is TGTGCCAGCCGGGACGGAAGCTCCTACAATGAGCAGTTCTTC. This sequence encodes CASRDGSSYNEQFF. Based on the CDR3 plus reference TRBV28 and TRBJ2-1, the full variable domain is DVKVTQSSRYLVKRTGEKVFLECVQDMDHENMFWYRQDPGLGLRLIYFSYDVKMKEKGDIPEGYSVSREKKERFSLILESASTNQTSMYLCASRDGSSYNEQFFGPGTRLTVL.

V is TRBV5-1 and J is TRBJ2-1; unclear D gene. Trimming cost V 2 bases and J 0 bases, with 9 bases left between them. Germline V gene data show CDR1 as SGHRS and CDR2 as YFSETQ. The CDR3 runs 15 residues. CDR3 bases: TGCGCCAGCAGCTTTCAAGGGTTCTCCTACAATGAGCAGTTCTTC. This translates into CASSFQGFSYNEQFF.

A single count supports this clone. This chain uses TRBV2 with TRBJ2-1; 7 nucleotides agree with TRBD2. Germline values: CDR1 SNHLY, CDR2 FYNNEI. Trimming at V came to 3 bases and at J to 2 bases, leaving 13 bases not matched to a gene. The CDR3 totals 18 residues. The CDR3 DNA reads TGTGCCAGCAGTGAGCGGGGAGGTCTAGCGGATACCTACAATGAGCAGTTCTTC. Translated, it gives CASSERGGLADTYNEQFF.

The rearrangement links TRBV6-5 to TRBJ2-2; 8 bases line up with TRBD2. Looked up from germline, CDR1 is MNHEY and CDR2 is SVGAGI. The J segment lost 8 bases and the V segment lost 2 bases, leaving 4 bases of the junction unmatched. The CDR3 is 14 amino acids. CDR3 sequence (DNA): TGTGCCAGCAGTTACGGACTAGCTTCGGGGGAGCTGTTTTTT. Its translation is CASSYGLASGELFF.

V usage is TRBV18 and J usage is TRBJ2-1; 8 bases match TRBD1. This CDR3 is built from 15 residues. V trimming: 2 bases; J trimming: 7 bases; junction bases outside the gene matches: 7. CDR1 and CDR2 from the germline V gene are KGHSH and LQKENI. The CDR3 coding sequence is TGTGCCAGCTCACCAGGCCAGGGGGCGGGTAATGAGCAGTTCTTC. It yields the protein CASSPGQGAGNEQFF.

This clone was observed once. The chain carries TRBV7-2 and TRBJ2-3, with a tentative D call TRBD2 (6 bases). The V end was cut by 3 bases, the J end by 2 bases, with 9 bases between. CDR3 length: 14 residues. CDR1 and CDR2 (germline): SGHTA, FQGNSA. Written as DNA, the CDR3 is TGTGCCAGCAGCTTGGGACTCAACACAGATACGCAGTATTTT. This translates into CASSLGLNTDTQYF.

The gene calls are TRBV5-1 and TRBJ1-5; D is perhaps TRBD1 (6 bases). Germline CDR1 is SGHRS and CDR2 is YFSETQ. The CDR3 contains 15 residues. The ends were cut back, 2 bases at V and 7 bases at J, with 16 bases in the middle. CDR3 residues: CASSLGGGEEQPQHF. Written as DNA, the CDR3 is TGCGCCAGCAGCTTAGGGGGGGGCGAAGAGCAGCCCCAGCATTTT.

The chain couples TRBV18 to TRBJ2-5; 10 bases agree with TRBD1. The V segment lost 2 bases and the J segment 4 bases; nucleotides outside the gene matches: 4. The CDR3 is 15 amino acids. CDR1 and CDR2 (germline): KGHSH, LQKENI. The CDR3 DNA reads TGTGCCAGCTCACCATCGACAGGGGGCCTAGAGACCCAGTACTTC. Translation gives CASSPSTGGLETQYF.

The genes are TRBV10-3 and TRBJ2-7, with D maybe TRBD1 (5 bases). There are 12 residues in the CDR3. CDR1 ENHRY and CDR2 SYGVKD come from the germline V gene. With 8 bases removed from V and 1 base from J, the gap between germline ends came to 9 bases. As DNA, the CDR3 is TGTGCCATCGCTTCAGGGTCCTACGAGCAGTACTTC. Translation: CAIASGSYEQYF.

The chain uses TRBV5-6 and TRBJ2-6; possible D gene TRBD2, 7 bases. Germline V lookup: CDR1 SGHDT, CDR2 YYEEEE. CDR3 size: 17 residues. The V end was cut by 1 base, the J end by 1 base, with 12 bases between. Here the CDR3 DNA reads TGTGCCAGCAGCTTGTACGGGGGGCAATCTGGGGCCAACGTCCTGACTTTC. As protein: CASSLYGGQSGANVLTF.

This sequence joins TRBV6-1 and TRBJ2-5; 8 positions match TRBD2. Germline CDR1 MNHNS, CDR2 SASEGT. After removal of 6 bases from V and 4 bases from J, the junction contained 10 bases not matched to a gene. CDR3 size: 15 residues. DNA of the CDR3: TGTGCCAGCAGGCGGGGGGAGGGGATTGGAGAGACCCAGTACTTC. Translation gives CASRRGEGIGETQYF.